This T cell receptor (beta chain) was identified in a study of blood T cell repertoires in COVID-19. Turning to the study itself: Samples of COVID-19 (acute and convalescent) were obtained from the United States, Italy and Spain.

The germline CDR1 and CDR2 sequences are LNHDA and SQIVND (reference sequence). The CDR3 contains 12 residues. Original methodology: Amplifying reference gene primers gave estimates of nucleated cell counts. The assay was immunoSEQ multiplex PCR, and TCRdb's table has in-frame clones only and misses some. V and J calls and clone size come straight from that table; D and trimming were deduced from the DNA. There are roughly 200,000 clones in the sample; around 86% occur only once, and roughly 7.1% lies in the top ten. The V gene is TRBV19, the J gene TRBJ2-3; 12 bases align to TRBD2. The receptor was isolated from a man in his thirties or forties in a cohort exposed to, infected with or recovered from COVID-19 (not recorded which). Sequencing used PBMCs or T cells enriched from blood (not recorded which). The CDR3 DNA reads TGTTCTAGCGGGAGGGCCGGCGATACGCAGTATTTT. Amino acid sequence: CSSGRAGDTQYF. Full variable domain (outside the CDR3, taken from reference TRBV19 and TRBJ2-3): DGGITQSPKYLFRKEGQNVTLSCEQNLNHDAMYWYRQDPGQGLRLIYYSQIVNDFQKGDIAEGYSVSREKKESFPLTVTSAQKNPTAFYLCSSGRAGDTQYFGPGTRLTVL.